This T cell receptor beta chain was recorded in a study of CD8 T cells in ankylosing spondylitis. MiXCR was run by TCRdb on the 5' RACE reads, yielding one entry per CDR3 protein. The data hold a few hundred thousand distinct CDR3 sequences, with approximately 11% observed a single time. V was pared by 0 bases and J by 9 bases, with 13 bases between. The CDR3 is 14 amino acids. Germline V gene data show CDR1 as SGHRS and CDR2 as YFSETQ. This clonotype was recorded a few times. J is TRBJ2-1 and V is TRBV5-1; D not resolved. This clonotype originated in a male donor with ankylosing spondylitis or in good health (not recorded which). Sequenced material: blood, either unsorted or a sorted T cell fraction (not recorded which). The CDR3 region is CASSLAGRTGEQFF. CDR3 sequence (DNA): TGCGCCAGCAGCTTGGCCGGCCGTACTGGTGAGCAGTTCTTC.